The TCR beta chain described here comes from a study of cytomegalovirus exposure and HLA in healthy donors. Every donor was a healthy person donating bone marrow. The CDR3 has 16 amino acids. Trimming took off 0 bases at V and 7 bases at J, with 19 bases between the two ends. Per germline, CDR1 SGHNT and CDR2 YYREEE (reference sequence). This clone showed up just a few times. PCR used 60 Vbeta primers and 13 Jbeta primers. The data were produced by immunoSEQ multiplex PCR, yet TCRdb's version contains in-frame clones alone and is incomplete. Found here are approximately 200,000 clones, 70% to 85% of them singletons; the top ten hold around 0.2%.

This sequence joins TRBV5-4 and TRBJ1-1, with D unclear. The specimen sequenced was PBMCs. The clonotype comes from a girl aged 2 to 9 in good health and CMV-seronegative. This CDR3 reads CASSLGSSTLYGEAFF. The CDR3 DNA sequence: TGTGCCAGCAGCTTGGGGAGTTCGACCCTTTACGGTGAAGCTTTCTTT.